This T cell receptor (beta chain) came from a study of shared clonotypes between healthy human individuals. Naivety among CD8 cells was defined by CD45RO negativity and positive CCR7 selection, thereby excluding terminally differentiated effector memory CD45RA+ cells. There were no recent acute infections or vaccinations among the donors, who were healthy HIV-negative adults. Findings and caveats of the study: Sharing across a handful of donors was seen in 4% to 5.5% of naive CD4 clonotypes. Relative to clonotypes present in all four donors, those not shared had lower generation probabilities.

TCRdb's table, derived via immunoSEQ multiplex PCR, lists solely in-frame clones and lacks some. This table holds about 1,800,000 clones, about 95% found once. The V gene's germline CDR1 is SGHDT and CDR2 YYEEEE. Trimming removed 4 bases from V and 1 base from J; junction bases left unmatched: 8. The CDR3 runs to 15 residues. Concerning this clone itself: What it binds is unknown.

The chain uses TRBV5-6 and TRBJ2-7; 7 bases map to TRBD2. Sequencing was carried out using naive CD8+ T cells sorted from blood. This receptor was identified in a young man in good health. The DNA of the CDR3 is TGTGCCAGCAGCGGGGAGGGCGATACTTCCTACGAGCAGTACTTC. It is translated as CASSGEGDTSYEQYF.